The 10 T cell receptor beta chains in this list originate from one sample, sequenced in a study of blood T cells in healthy people across ages. Primed by a sample-barcoded 5' primer and a J-beta primer mix, a second PCR proceeded for 7 to 11 cycles. TCRdb re-called the 5' RACE reads with MiXCR, one entry per CDR3 protein. The sample carries about 1.1 million distinct CDR3 sequences, 35% to 40% recorded once. Sequenced: blood. The receptors here all came from a man aged 18 to 29 in good health.

The chain carries TRBV29-1 and TRBJ2-3; D ambiguous. This CDR3 spans 15 amino acids. The germline gives CDR1 SQVTM, CDR2 ANQGSEA. V was trimmed by 3 bases and J by 3 bases, leaving 16 bases between them. The CDR3 DNA is TGCAGCGTTGAGATTGCGAGCGCCCCGACAGATACGCAGTATTTT. Translating gives CSVEIASAPTDTQYF.

In its sample, this clonotype was seen a few times. V is TRBV12-3 or TRBV12-4 and J is TRBJ2-6, with D possibly TRBD1 on 5 matching bases. V was pared by 6 bases and J by 3 bases, with 12 bases between. This CDR3 comprises 15 residues. The CDR3 region is CASRSDSFGANVLTF. CDR3 nucleotide sequence: TGTGCCAGCAGATCTGACAGTTTTGGGGCCAACGTCCTGACTTTC.

The chain joins TRBV30 to TRBJ2-1; tentative D call: TRBD2 (5 bases). Germline CDR1 and CDR2: GTSNPN and SVGIG (reference sequence). This CDR3 is built from 14 residues. V lost 0 bases and J 5 bases, leaving 11 bases between the germline ends. CDR3 sequence: CAWSVGGLNNEQFF. In nucleotides, the CDR3 is TGTGCCTGGAGTGTAGGAGGACTCAACAATGAGCAGTTCTTC.

The genes are TRBV12-3 or TRBV12-4 and TRBJ1-2; no clear D. This CDR3 spans 15 amino acids. The V gene lost 2 bases and the J gene lost 0 bases, with 10 bases spanning the gap. CDR3 DNA sequence: TGTGCCAGCAGTTTACGGGTATTAGCTAACTATGGCTACACCTTC. This encodes CASSLRVLANYGYTF.

The chain recombines TRBV24-1 with TRBJ1-2, with a possible D match to TRBD1 (5 bases). The V end was cut by 3 bases, the J end by 2 bases, with 9 bases between. CDR3 length equals 14 residues. From germline, CDR1 is KGHDR and CDR2 SFDVKD. The CDR3 DNA reads as TGTGCCACCAGTGATGCGGGGGAGAACTATGGCTACACCTTC. Translation gives CATSDAGENYGYTF.

This chain connects TRBV20-1 to TRBJ2-7; D tentatively fits TRBD1 or TRBD2 (5 bases each). Trimming removed 3 bases from V and 6 bases from J, with 15 bases in between. Germline V gives CDR1 DFQATT, CDR2 SNEGSKA (reference sequence). The CDR3 length is 13 residues. The CDR3 region is CSASRGTPREQYF. The CDR3 bases are TGCAGTGCTAGTCGTGGGACCCCCCGCGAGCAGTACTTC.

This clonotype was detected a few times. The chain is built from TRBV5-1 and TRBJ2-7; 8 bases align to TRBD1. Looked up from germline, CDR1 is SGHRS and CDR2 is YFSETQ. V lost 1 base and J lost 5; bases outside the gene matches: 5. The CDR3 sequence is 14 residues long. This chain's CDR3 is CASSLTPGGDEQYF. As DNA, the CDR3 is TGCGCCAGCAGCTTGACCCCAGGGGGCGACGAGCAGTACTTC.

In the case of this clonotype: Germline is not matched at one junction end, which may reflect a read error. The V and J genes are TRBV5-1 and TRBJ1-2, with TRBD1 identical over 8 bases. Per the germline V gene, CDR1 is SGHRS and CDR2 is YFSETQ. CDR3 size: 14 residues. CDR3 amino acids: CAGSVGTGTYGYTF. The CDR3 DNA is TGCGCCGGCAGCGTCGGGACAGGAACTTATGGCTACACCTTC.

This clonotype was detected only a few times. V gene TRBV6-1 combines with J gene TRBJ1-4; 7 nucleotides align to TRBD1. CDR3 length: 20 residues. V was pared by 2 bases and J by 4 bases, with 19 bases of the junction left unmatched. Germline V gives CDR1 MNHNS, CDR2 SASEGT. CDR3 protein: CASSESPLTGKKWFNEKLFF. CDR3 nucleotide sequence: TGTGCCAGCAGTGAAAGTCCCCTGACAGGGAAAAAATGGTTTAATGAAAAACTGTTTTTT.

The rearrangement links TRBV20-1 to TRBJ1-1, with 10 nucleotides matching TRBD1. V lost 5 bases and J lost 1; bases outside the gene matches: 13. Germline CDR1 is DFQATT and CDR2 is SNEGSKA (reference sequence). This CDR3 is built from 17 residues. The CDR3: CSASRQTGGVQNTEAFF. In nucleotides, the CDR3 is TGCAGTGCTTCCCGACAGACAGGGGGCGTTCAGAACACTGAAGCTTTCTTT.